This T cell receptor beta chain stems from a study of technical replicates of blood from several donors. This CDR3 spans 16 amino acids. Germline V gives CDR1 KGHSH, CDR2 LQKENI. The V segment lost 3 bases and the J segment 3 bases; nucleotides outside the gene matches: 10. Sequencing was performed with immunoSEQ multiplex PCR; in TCRdb, only in-frame clones are kept and a portion is missing. The sample holds 65,000 to 80,000 clones; more than 85% are singletons and the top ten take 0.37%. The gene calls are TRBV18 and TRBJ1-2; TRBD1 matches at 7 bases. This receptor was identified in a human donor in good health. The specimen was T cells isolated from PBMCs. For the CDR3, the DNA is TGTGCCAGCTCACCGCTTCCGGGACAGAACGACTATGGCTACACCTTC. Encoded protein: CASSPLPGQNDYGYTF.